This T cell receptor beta chain originates from a study of cytomegalovirus exposure and HLA in healthy donors. Study details: Earlier work reported 110 million or so unique TCR beta sequences from approximately 180 million T cells. Within the Caucasian-associated ancestry cluster were 81% of the approximately 400 genotyped donors.

The CDR3 is 13 amino acids. V lost 4 bases and J 8 bases, leaving 12 bases between the germline ends. The V gene's germline CDR1 is SGHTS and CDR2 YDEGEE. In the PCR, 60 Vbeta and 13 Jbeta primers were used. The repertoire was sequenced with immunoSEQ multiplex PCR; TCRdb's copy has only in-frame clones and lacks some. Of 100,000 to 150,000 clones in the sample, approximately 87% were seen once. Sequencing was done on a sample of PBMCs. This chain uses TRBV5-8 with TRBJ1-4, with D hard to call. This clonotype was sampled from a man younger than 35 in good health and CMV-seropositive. The CDR3 loop reads CASSPQQVEKLFF. The CDR3 nucleotides are TGTGCCAGCAGCCCCCAGCAGGTAGAAAAACTGTTTTTT.